One sample yielded the 31 T cell receptor beta chains listed below, sequenced in a study of PD-L1 blockade in urothelial cancer. Indicated time point: pretreatment peripheral blood. Assay used: immunoSEQ multiplex PCR; TCRdb lists only in-frame clones, some missing. The repertoire holds approximately 72,000 clones, with around 87% as singletons. The source was PBMCs, collected around atezolizumab (anti-PD-L1) treatment. These receptors were taken from a man aged 55-75 years with urothelial cancer.

The chain uses TRBV18 and TRBJ1-4; 8 nucleotides line up with TRBD1. This CDR3 contains 16 residues. The junction had 6 bases not matched to a gene; V was cut back by 5 bases and J by 1 base. Germline lookup yields CDR1 KGHSH and CDR2 LQKENI. The CDR3: CASSATDRGTNEKLFF. The CDR3 DNA reads TGTGCCAGCTCAGCCACTGACAGGGGAACTAATGAAAAACTGTTTTTT.

This clone was counted a single time. The V and J genes are TRBV18 and TRBJ2-7; the match to TRBD1 covers 8 bases. Germline CDR1 is KGHSH and CDR2 is LQKENI. The CDR3 sequence is 15 residues long. After removal of 6 bases from V and 0 bases from J, the junction contained 7 bases not matched to a gene. The DNA for the CDR3 is TGTGCCAGCTCCCAGGACAGGGCTAACTCCTACGAGCAGTACTTC. Amino acid sequence: CASSQDRANSYEQYF.

This clone was found once. The chain carries TRBV9 and TRBJ2-1, with 12 positions matching TRBD2. Germline V lookup: CDR1 SGDLS, CDR2 YYNGEE. V lost 5 bases to trimming and J lost 1 base; unmatched junction nucleotides: 13. This CDR3 is 19 amino acids long. The CDR3 loop reads CASSHSRLAGGTSYNEQFF. CDR3 sequence (DNA): TGTGCCAGCAGTCATTCCCGTCTAGCGGGGGGGACTTCCTACAATGAGCAGTTCTTC.

The CDR3 sequence: CASSPPGTRGVDTQYF. The CDR3 nucleotides are TGTGCCAGCAGCCCCCCCGGGACTAGAGGTGTTGATACGCAGTATTTT. The rearrangement links TRBV7-2 to TRBJ2-3, with TRBD2 matching 8 bases. The CDR3 loop spans 16 amino acids. Germline CDR1 and CDR2: SGHTA and FQGNSA. V trimming: 5 bases; J trimming: 6 bases; junction bases outside the gene matches: 13.

This clone is a singleton in its sample. The rearrangement uses TRBV2 and TRBJ2-5; 11 nucleotides agree with TRBD2. This CDR3 is 17 amino acids long. V lost 6 bases, J lost 5 bases, and 14 bases stayed unmatched. Looked up from germline, CDR1 is SNHLY and CDR2 is FYNNEI. Here the CDR3 DNA reads TGTGCCAGCAGGGCGGGGTTAGCGGGGGGGCCTCACGAGACCCAGTACTTC. Protein sequence: CASRAGLAGGPHETQYF.

The count of this clone is one. The chain is built from TRBV7-2 and TRBJ1-4; 10 bases are a match to TRBD1. The CDR3 spans 14 residues. The germline V gene encodes CDR1 SGHTA and CDR2 FQGNSA. V lost 6 bases, J lost 7 bases, and 5 bases stayed unmatched. CDR3 bases: TGTGCCAGCAGTCGGACAGGGGGTTCTGAAAAACTGTTTTTT. It encodes CASSRTGGSEKLFF.

This clone has a single count. V is TRBV19 and J is TRBJ2-1, with 10 bases lining up with TRBD2. The CDR3 runs 15 residues. Germline loops: CDR1 LNHDA, CDR2 SQIVND (reference sequence). V trimming: 8 bases; J trimming: 2 bases; junction bases outside the gene matches: 6. The CDR3 bases are TGTGCCAGTTGTAGGCTAGCGGGGGCCTACAATGAGCAGTTCTTC. The encoded protein is CASCRLAGAYNEQFF.

Here the CDR3 reads CASSNDRGGEKLFF. CDR3 DNA: TGTGCCAGCAGCAATGACAGGGGGGGTGAAAAACTGTTTTTT. The genes are TRBV5-5 and TRBJ1-4; 9 bases agree with TRBD1. Germline V gene lookup returns CDR1 SGHKS and CDR2 YYEKEE (reference sequence). Trimming at V came to 4 bases and at J to 7 bases, leaving 5 bases not matched to a gene. The CDR3 totals 14 residues.

The chain combines TRBV4-3 with TRBJ2-3; the match to TRBD2 covers 7 bases. V trimming: 3 bases; J trimming: 3 bases; junction bases outside the gene matches: 15. The CDR3 loop spans 18 amino acids. Per germline, CDR1 LGHNA and CDR2 YSLEER. The CDR3 DNA follows: TGCGCCAGCAGCCAGAGGGTCCGGACTAGTTCGGGGACAGATACGCAGTATTTT. This encodes CASSQRVRTSSGTDTQYF.

The rearrangement links TRBV7-9 to TRBJ2-1, with 9 nucleotides matching TRBD1. The germline CDR1 and CDR2 sequences are SEHNR and FQNEAQ (reference sequence). This CDR3 has 15 amino acids. Trimming removed 5 bases from V and 11 bases from J; junction bases left unmatched: 13. CDR3 in amino acids: CASSPTRDREYKQFF. The CDR3, as DNA: TGTGCCAGCAGCCCCACCCGGGACAGGGAGTATAAGCAGTTCTTC.

The chain carries TRBV7-9 and TRBJ2-3, with D perhaps TRBD2 (6 bases). V was clipped by 4 bases and J by 3 bases, with 11 bases between them. This CDR3 contains 14 residues. Germline V CDR1 and CDR2: SEHNR, FQNEAQ (reference sequence). The CDR3, as DNA: TGTGCCAGCAGCTCCGGGACTTTTACAGATACGCAGTATTTT. It encodes CASSSGTFTDTQYF.

This chain connects TRBV7-9 to TRBJ2-3; 10 bases are a match to TRBD1. The ends lost 7 bases at V and 2 bases at J; junction bases unmatched: 3. CDR1 and CDR2 (germline): SEHNR, FQNEAQ (reference sequence). The CDR3 runs to 14 residues. CDR3 amino acids: CASKGTGATDTQYF. The CDR3 DNA reads TGTGCCAGCAAGGGGACAGGGGCCACAGATACGCAGTATTTT.

This chain uses TRBV7-8 with TRBJ2-2; 9 bases agree with TRBD2. Germline lookup yields CDR1 SGHVS and CDR2 FQNEAQ. J gave up 0 bases and V 4 bases, and 12 bases lay outside the gene matches. CDR3 length equals 19 residues. CDR3 nucleotide sequence: TGTGCCAGCAGCTCACTCATTGGGGTAGCGGGGGCGAACACCGGGGAGCTGTTTTTT. This codes for CASSSLIGVAGANTGELFF. Looking up the rest from reference TRBV7-8 and TRBJ2-2 gives the full variable domain: GAGVSQSPRYKVAKRGQDVALRCDPISGHVSLFWYQQALGQGPEFLTYFQNEAQLDKSGLPSDRFFAERPEGSVSTLKIQRTQQEDSAVYLCASSSLIGVAGANTGELFFGEGSRLTVL.

The chain joins TRBV7-9 to TRBJ1-6; 8 nucleotides align to TRBD1. J lost 0 bases, V lost 6 bases, and 7 bases had no gene match. In germline, CDR1 is SEHNR, CDR2 FQNEAQ (reference sequence). This CDR3 comprises 17 residues. The chain's CDR3 is CASRSDRESSYNSPLHF. Here the CDR3 DNA reads TGTGCCAGCAGATCGGACAGGGAAAGCTCCTATAATTCACCCCTCCACTTT.

Concerning this clone: The germline gene is not matched at one end of the junction; a read error may be the cause. CDR3 loop: CASSDGGRKLF. The CDR3 DNA is TGCGCCAGCAGTGACGGGGGACGGAAGCTCTTC. The genes are TRBV10-2 and TRBJ2-1; perhaps TRBD2 as D (6 bases). The CDR3 loop spans 11 amino acids. In germline, CDR1 is WSHSY, CDR2 SAAADI.

This clone was seen only a few times. The chain employs TRBV4-1 and TRBJ2-1; TRBD2 matches 12 bases. With 3 bases clipped from V and 6 bases from J, the junction kept 9 bases outside the gene matches. CDR1 and CDR2 (germline): MGHRA, YSYEKL. The CDR3 length is 17 residues. The CDR3 region is CASSQYRTSGNANEQFF. In nucleotides, the CDR3 is TGCGCCAGCAGCCAGTATCGGACTAGCGGGAATGCCAATGAGCAGTTCTTC.

This chain links TRBV28 with TRBJ2-3; D is perhaps TRBD1 (5 bases). Between the trimmed V and J ends, which lost 1 base and 9 bases, there was a span of 17 bases. Germline values: CDR1 MDHEN, CDR2 SYDVKM. CDR3 length: 15 residues. In DNA form, the CDR3 reads TGTGCCAGCAGTTTATCAGGGCTCAGGTATAGGACGCAGTATTTT. This sequence encodes CASSLSGLRYRTQYF.

The V call is TRBV5-1, the J call TRBJ2-3, with 15 bases matching TRBD2. From germline, CDR1 is SGHRS and CDR2 YFSETQ. This CDR3 is 19 amino acids long. The V and J ends lost 4 bases and 3 bases, in that order; junction bases with no gene match: 12. The CDR3 sequence: CASSPTPGLAGGRTDTQYF. For the CDR3, the DNA is TGCGCCAGCAGCCCAACCCCGGGACTAGCGGGGGGCCGTACAGATACGCAGTATTTT. The full variable domain, with the rest looked up from reference TRBV5-1 and TRBJ2-3, is KAGVTQTPRYLIKTRGQQVTLSCSPISGHRSVSWYQQTPGQGLQFLFEYFSETQRNKGNFPGRFSGRQFSNSRSEMNVSTLELGDSALYLCASSPTPGLAGGRTDTQYFGPGTRLTVL.

This chain joins TRBV6-1 and TRBJ1-1; D is unclear. This CDR3 spans 13 amino acids. Germline V gives CDR1 MNHNS, CDR2 SASEGT. The V end lost 1 base, the J end lost 4 bases, and 7 bases lay between the germline ends. This chain's CDR3 is CASSEGLPTEAFF. The CDR3 DNA is TGTGCCAGCAGTGAAGGACTACCCACTGAAGCTTTCTTT.

This chain joins TRBV18 and TRBJ2-1, with 9 bases fitting TRBD2. This CDR3 region has 15 residues. The germline CDR1 and CDR2 sequences are KGHSH and LQKENI. V lost 3 bases and J lost 2; bases outside the gene matches: 2. DNA of the CDR3: TGTGCCAGCTCACCTAGCGGGGGAGCCTACAATGAGCAGTTCTTC. As protein: CASSPSGGAYNEQFF.

The chain combines TRBV7-9 with TRBJ1-4, with 7 bases matching TRBD1. The CDR3 spans 13 residues. CDR1 is SEHNR and CDR2 is FQNEAQ in the germline V gene (reference sequence). J gave up 8 bases and V 9 bases, and 9 bases lay outside the gene matches. The CDR3 DNA is TGTGCCAGTCCGACAGGGCAAAACGAAAAACTGTTTTTT. Residues: CASPTGQNEKLFF.

This sequence joins TRBV7-9 and TRBJ2-2, with D tentatively TRBD1 (6 bases). The CDR3 runs 15 residues. Per germline, CDR1 SEHNR and CDR2 FQNEAQ (reference sequence). Trimming took 2 bases from V and 7 from J, leaving 14 bases between them. CDR3 region: CASSLMQGHLGELFF. The CDR3 nucleotides are TGTGCCAGCAGCTTAATGCAGGGGCACCTCGGGGAGCTGTTTTTT.

The chain uses TRBV27 and TRBJ1-2; possible D gene TRBD1, 6 bases. Per germline, CDR1 MNHEY and CDR2 SMNVEV (reference sequence). The CDR3 consists of 17 residues. Trimming stripped 5 bases from V and 0 bases from J, with 19 bases between. CDR3 bases: TGTGCCAGCAGTCCACTTCCCAGGGGCAGAACTAACTATGGCTACACCTTC. Translation gives CASSPLPRGRTNYGYTF.

This sequence joins TRBV5-1 and TRBJ1-3, with D perhaps TRBD1 (6 bases). With 2 bases removed from V and 3 bases from J, the gap between germline ends came to 12 bases. Germline V gives CDR1 SGHRS, CDR2 YFSETQ. The CDR3 length is 15 residues. The CDR3 DNA reads TGCGCCAGCAGCTTTCTAGGGGGAAATGGAAACACCATATATTTT. Amino acid sequence: CASSFLGGNGNTIYF.

This clone was seen once. V and J are TRBV29-1 and TRBJ2-7; maybe TRBD1 (7 bases). CDR3 length: 14 residues. The V and J ends lost 4 bases and 1 base respectively, with 14 bases between them. Germline CDR1 reads SQVTM; CDR2 reads ANQGSEA. The CDR3 bases are TGCAGCGTTGGCCTCGGGGGACAGTCCTACGAGCAGTACTTC. Its protein is CSVGLGGQSYEQYF.

This chain joins TRBV10-3 and TRBJ1-4, with 12 bases matching TRBD1. V gave up 10 bases and J gave up 5 bases; unmatched junction bases: 11. In germline, CDR1 is ENHRY, CDR2 SYGVKD. CDR3 length equals 16 residues. The CDR3 DNA sequence: TGTGCCACCGCTCCGGGACAGGGGGCCGGGAATGAAAAACTGTTTTTT. Translation: CATAPGQGAGNEKLFF.

The chain is built from TRBV11-3 and TRBJ2-2; the D gene is possibly TRBD2 (7 bases). The germline V gene encodes CDR1 SGHNT and CDR2 YENEEA. This CDR3 has 19 residues. V was shortened by 0 bases and J by 5 bases, with 22 bases between the two germline ends. CDR3 residues: CASSLDSPWAGAGTGELFF. DNA for the CDR3: TGTGCCAGCAGCTTAGATTCGCCCTGGGCGGGGGCTGGTACCGGGGAGCTGTTTTTT.

J is TRBJ1-1 and V is TRBV5-6; tentatively, D is TRBD1 (5 bases). Germline CDR1 and CDR2: SGHDT and YYEEEE. The V gene lost 0 bases and the J gene lost 4 bases, with 16 bases spanning the gap. CDR3 length: 16 amino acids. The CDR3 sequence: CASSLANSGDVTEAFF. The CDR3 nucleotides read TGTGCCAGCAGCTTGGCCAATTCGGGGGATGTCACTGAAGCTTTCTTT.

This chain uses TRBV6-6 with TRBJ2-7, with a tentative D call TRBD1 (6 bases). The length of the CDR3 is 14 residues. Germline CDR1 is MNHNY and CDR2 is SVGAGI (reference sequence). Trimming shortened V by 0 bases and J by 4 bases, and 10 bases separated the two germline ends. The CDR3 nucleotides read TGTGCCAGCAGTTACTCAGCGCAGGGGTACGAGCAGTACTTC. Translating gives CASSYSAQGYEQYF.

V usage is TRBV30 and J usage is TRBJ2-5; the D gene is possibly TRBD2 (7 bases). Germline CDR1 GTSNPN, CDR2 SVGIG (reference sequence). V lost 0 bases and J 5 bases, leaving 10 bases between the germline ends. This CDR3 region has 13 residues. The CDR3 DNA sequence: TGTGCCTGGAGTGTGGGGGGGGCTGAGACCCAGTACTTC. This encodes CAWSVGGAETQYF.

J is TRBJ2-1 and V is TRBV6-1; D not resolved. CDR3 length: 14 amino acids. Trimming pared 4 bases from V and 0 bases from J, leaving 7 bases between. Germline CDR1 and CDR2: MNHNS and SASEGT. CDR3 coding DNA: TGTGCCAGCAGTGTCGCGAGCTCCTACAATGAGCAGTTCTTC. Amino acid sequence: CASSVASSYNEQFF.